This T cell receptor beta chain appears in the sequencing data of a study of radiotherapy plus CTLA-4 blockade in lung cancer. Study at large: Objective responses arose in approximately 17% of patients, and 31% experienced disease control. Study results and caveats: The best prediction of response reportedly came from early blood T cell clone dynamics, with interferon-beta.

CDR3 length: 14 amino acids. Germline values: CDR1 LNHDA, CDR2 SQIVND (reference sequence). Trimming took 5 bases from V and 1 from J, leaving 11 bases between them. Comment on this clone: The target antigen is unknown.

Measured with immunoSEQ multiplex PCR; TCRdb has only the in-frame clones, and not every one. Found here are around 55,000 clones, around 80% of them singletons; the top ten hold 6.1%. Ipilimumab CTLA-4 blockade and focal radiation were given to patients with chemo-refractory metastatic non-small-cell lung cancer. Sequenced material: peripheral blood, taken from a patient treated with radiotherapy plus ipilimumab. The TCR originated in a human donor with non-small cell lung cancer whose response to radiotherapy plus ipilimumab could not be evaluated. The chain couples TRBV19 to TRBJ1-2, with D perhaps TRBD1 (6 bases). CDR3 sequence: CASSFTGYNYGYTF. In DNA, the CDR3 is TGTGCCAGTAGTTTTACAGGGTATAACTATGGCTACACCTTC.